This paragraph covers one T cell receptor beta chain sequence. This clonotype was recorded a few times. Which antigen it targets is not known. Within one base of it there is no much larger clone, and no base qualities were kept. This sample was sequenced with an Illumina HiSeq 1500. The public reads were reanalyzed by TCRdb: fastp trimming at Q25, MiXCR alignment, in-frame beta chains only. Every entry covers one CDR3 protein and lists the most common genes and DNA from its rows. Within this sample are 450,000 to 650,000 distinct CDR3 sequences, with more than 20% of them counted one time only. The ten largest clones represent less than 15% of the sample. These data are taken from a study of T cell repertoires in cytomegalovirus infection (dated 2019 in TCRdb). In the study overall: Because public TCR beta signatures pointed to carriage of CMV infection together with the matching HLA type, the HLA type of each donor mattered for the analysis. Beyond this particular receptor, the publication reports: Cumulative frequency of public TCR beta family members discriminated carriers of CMV infection plus the relevant HLA type in this cohort and an independent approximately 350-donor cohort. The ex vivo response was dominated by HLA-C-restricted CMV-specific TCR beta clonotypes, which also provided the single most frequent clonotype in two of eight donors.

Via the germline V gene, CDR1 is MNHEY and CDR2 SVGAGI. V loses 7 bases, J loses 3 bases, and the germline ends lie 21 bases apart. There are 16 amino acids in the CDR3, from cysteine to phenylalanine inclusive. Here the CDR3 DNA is all that survives: 48 bases in frame from base 1. In this chain, TRBV6-5 is recombined with TRBJ1-1, with the D gene uncertain. The sample was PBMCs. The TCR comes from a human donor in good health (CMV status not recorded). Some clones in this sample may be carry-over from other donors' samples. The DNA sequence is given as TGTGCCAGCACTCAAGTGGCGGGCCCCGAACACACTGAAGCTTTCTTT. The translation is CASTQVAGPEHTEAFF.